The 18 T cell receptor beta chains below come from one sample, sequenced in a study of cytomegalovirus exposure and HLA in healthy donors. PCR involved 60 Vbeta and 13 Jbeta primers. Clones were read by immunoSEQ multiplex PCR, and TCRdb kept only the in-frame ones, dropping some. In the table there are 250,000 or so clones, approximately 82% of which are singletons. Sequencing used PBMCs. Receptors were obtained from a woman in her sixties or seventies in good health and CMV-seropositive.

V and J are TRBV19 and TRBJ1-1; D not certain. This CDR3 has 13 amino acids. Germline loops: CDR1 LNHDA, CDR2 SQIVND (reference sequence). Deletions cut 5 bases from V and 2 bases from J, with 9 bases between. CDR3 sequence reads: CASSPRTNTEAFF. The CDR3 DNA follows: TGTGCCAGTAGTCCCCGGACTAACACTGAAGCTTTCTTT.

This clone has a single count. J is TRBJ2-7 and V is TRBV14; tentatively, D is TRBD2 (7 bases). The CDR3 covers 15 residues. Germline-derived CDR1 and CDR2 are SGHDN and FVKESK. Trimming cost V 1 base and J 2 bases, with 12 bases left between them. The CDR3 DNA reads TGTGCCAGCAGCCAAGTGGGGGGGCTGACCTACGAGCAGTACTTC. It codes for CASSQVGGLTYEQYF.

The rearrangement joins TRBV19 to TRBJ1-3; tentatively, D is TRBD1 (6 bases). V was shortened by 10 bases and J by 8 bases, with 18 bases between the two germline ends. Looked up from germline, CDR1 is LNHDA and CDR2 is SQIVND (reference sequence). The CDR3 extends over 13 amino acids. CDR3 sequence (DNA): TGTGCCACCCTTGACAGGACGGCGGACACCATATATTTT. It is translated as CATLDRTADTIYF.

The rearrangement joins TRBV5-1 to TRBJ1-4; a possible D gene is TRBD1 (5 bases). The CDR3 extends over 13 amino acids. Trimming took 6 bases from V and 0 from J, leaving 6 bases between them. Looked up from germline, CDR1 is SGHRS and CDR2 is YFSETQ. CDR3: CASKTATNEKLFF. CDR3 sequence (DNA): TGCGCCAGCAAGACAGCAACTAATGAAAAACTGTTTTTT.

This chain uses TRBV5-8 with TRBJ2-3; 10 bases map to TRBD1. J lost 1 base, V lost 5 bases, and 10 bases had no gene match. CDR3 size: 17 residues. Germline V gene lookup returns CDR1 SGHTS and CDR2 YDEGEE. CDR3 in amino acids: CASSTNFGTGGTDTQYF. The CDR3 region has the DNA TGTGCCAGCAGTACCAACTTCGGGACAGGGGGCACAGATACGCAGTATTTT.

This clone was counted only a few times. The chain employs TRBV11-2 and TRBJ2-7; possible D gene TRBD2, 7 bases. Trimming took 5 bases from V and 4 from J, leaving 15 bases between them. CDR1 SGHAT and CDR2 FQNNGV come from the germline V gene. The CDR3 sequence is 14 residues long. The CDR3 sequence: CASSHRGGGYEQYF. The CDR3 DNA is TGTGCCAGCAGCCACCGAGGGGGGGGTTACGAGCAGTACTTC.

The V and J genes are TRBV10-3 and TRBJ2-1; 13 bases align to TRBD2. V trimming: 6 bases; J trimming: 10 bases; junction bases outside the gene matches: 6. Germline assignment: CDR1 ENHRY and CDR2 SYGVKD. The CDR3 consists of 14 residues. The CDR3 loop reads CAISLGTSGAEQFF. CDR3 bases: TGTGCCATCAGCCTCGGGACTAGCGGGGCGGAGCAGTTCTTC.

The V and J genes are TRBV4-1 and TRBJ2-7, with 10 bases fitting TRBD1. Germline CDR1 and CDR2: MGHRA and YSYEKL. J lost 5 bases, V lost 0 bases, and 4 bases had no gene match. The CDR3 runs to 15 residues. CDR3 region: CASSQDRDRGNEQYF. The CDR3 bases are TGCGCCAGCAGCCAAGACCGGGACAGGGGTAACGAGCAGTACTTC.

The chain joins TRBV19 to TRBJ2-7, with TRBD1 matching 9 bases. The V gene end was trimmed by 9 bases and the J gene end by 5 bases; junction bases not matched to a gene: 14. Germline V gene lookup returns CDR1 LNHDA and CDR2 SQIVND (reference sequence). The length of the CDR3 is 15 residues. CDR3 sequence: CASRSGTGWTDEQYF. CDR3 DNA sequence: TGTGCCAGCCGATCCGGGACAGGGTGGACTGACGAGCAGTACTTC.

The J gene is TRBJ1-1, the V gene TRBV5-1; 9 bases match TRBD1. CDR3 length: 13 amino acids. The ends lost 5 bases at V and 11 bases at J; junction bases unmatched: 10. The germline CDR1 and CDR2 sequences are SGHRS and YFSETQ. The CDR3 DNA reads as TGCGCCAGCAGACCCGGACAGGGGACGGTGGCTTTCTTT. Translated, it gives CASRPGQGTVAFF.

The V gene is TRBV5-1, the J gene TRBJ1-1; the D gene is possibly TRBD1 (5 bases). Trimming shortened V by 4 bases and J by 10 bases, and 17 bases separated the two germline ends. The CDR3 consists of 13 residues. Germline V gene data show CDR1 as SGHRS and CDR2 as YFSETQ. DNA of the CDR3: TGCGCCAGCAGCACAACAGGAGCCCTGGGAGCTTTCTTT. The encoded protein is CASSTTGALGAFF.

The chain recombines TRBV9 with TRBJ1-5, with D hard to call. Trimming stripped 4 bases from V and 7 bases from J, with 15 bases between. This CDR3 is built from 14 residues. Looked up from germline, CDR1 is SGDLS and CDR2 is YYNGEE. This CDR3 is CASSKTAGVQPQHF. Here the CDR3 DNA reads TGTGCCAGCAGCAAAACGGCCGGGGTCCAGCCCCAGCATTTT.

The V gene is TRBV7-2, the J gene TRBJ2-1; TRBD2 matches at 7 bases. The germline CDR1 and CDR2 sequences are SGHTA and FQGNSA. This CDR3 contains 13 residues. The V and J ends lost 6 bases and 6 bases, in that order; junction bases with no gene match: 5. The CDR3, as DNA: TGTGCCAGCAGGTTGGGCGGGGGCAATGAGCAGTTCTTC. This translates into CASRLGGGNEQFF. The full variable domain, its missing parts supplied by reference TRBV7-2 and TRBJ2-1, is GAGVSQSPSNKVTEKGKDVELRCDPISGHTALYWYRQSLGQGLEFLIYFQGNSAPDKSGLPSDRFSAERTGGSVSTLTIQRTQQEDSAVYLCASRLGGGNEQFFGPGTRLTVL.

The chain combines TRBV5-1 with TRBJ2-7; D might be TRBD1 (6 bases). Germline V gene lookup returns CDR1 SGHRS and CDR2 YFSETQ. V gave up 3 bases and J gave up 2 bases, with 15 bases separating them. CDR3 length: 15 amino acids. The CDR3 region is CASSSPDRSAYEQYF. The CDR3 coding sequence is TGCGCCAGCAGCTCCCCCGACAGGTCCGCCTACGAGCAGTACTTC.

This chain uses TRBV2 with TRBJ1-1; D not certain. Germline V CDR1 and CDR2: SNHLY, FYNNEI. The CDR3 sequence is 13 residues long. Trimming shortened V by 7 bases and J by 1 base, and 10 bases separated the two germline ends. CDR3 sequence (DNA): TGTGCCAGCAACGAGGTGGGGAACACTGAAGCTTTCTTT. This codes for CASNEVGNTEAFF.

V and J are TRBV6-5 and TRBJ2-1; D is possibly TRBD1 (7 bases). Trimming took off 10 bases at V and 6 bases at J, with 10 bases between the two ends. This CDR3 region has 11 residues. Germline V gene lookup returns CDR1 MNHEY and CDR2 SVGAGI. Here the CDR3 DNA reads TGTGCCACAGGGGGAGGCAATGAGCAGTTCTTC. Translated, it gives CATGGGNEQFF.

The chain employs TRBV18 and TRBJ2-3, with 13 bases aligning to TRBD2. Germline CDR1 and CDR2: KGHSH and LQKENI. CDR3 length: 17 amino acids. Trimming took 3 bases from V and 2 from J; bases not matched to a gene: 5. The CDR3, as DNA: TGTGCCAGCTCACCCGGACTAGCGGGGGCCCCCACAGATACGCAGTATTTT. This codes for CASSPGLAGAPTDTQYF.

Concerning this clone itself: Distinct nucleotide sequences in the sample also encode this CDR3. J is TRBJ1-5 and V is TRBV7-8, with D possibly TRBD1 on 6 matching bases. V was trimmed by 5 bases and J by 6 bases, leaving 14 bases between them. The CDR3 contains 14 residues. CDR1 is SGHVS and CDR2 is FQNEAQ in the germline V gene. DNA of the CDR3: TGTGCCAGCAGCCCAGGGCAGGGGAGTCAGCCCCAGCATTTT. Translation gives CASSPGQGSQPQHF.